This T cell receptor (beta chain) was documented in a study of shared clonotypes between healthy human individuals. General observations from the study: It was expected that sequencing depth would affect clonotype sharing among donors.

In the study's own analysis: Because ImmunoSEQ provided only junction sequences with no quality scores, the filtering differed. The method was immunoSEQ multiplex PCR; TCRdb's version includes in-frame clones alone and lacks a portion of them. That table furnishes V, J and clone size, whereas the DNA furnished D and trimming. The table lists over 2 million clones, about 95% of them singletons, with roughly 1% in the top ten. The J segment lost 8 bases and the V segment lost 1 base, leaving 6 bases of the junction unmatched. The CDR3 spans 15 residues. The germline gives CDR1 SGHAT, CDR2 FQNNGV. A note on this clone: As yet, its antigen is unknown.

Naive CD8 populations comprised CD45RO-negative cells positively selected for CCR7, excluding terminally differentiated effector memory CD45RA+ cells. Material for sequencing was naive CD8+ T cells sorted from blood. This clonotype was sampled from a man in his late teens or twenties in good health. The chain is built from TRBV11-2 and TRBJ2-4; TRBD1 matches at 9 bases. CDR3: CASSLAGTGLYIQYF. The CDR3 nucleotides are TGTGCCAGCAGCTTAGCCGGGACAGGGTTGTACATTCAGTACTTC.